These 15 T cell receptor beta chains came from one sample sequenced in a study of CXCR3-negative and CXCR3-positive naive CD8 T cells. 5' RACE with UMI labels generated the TRB cDNA libraries. For each CDR3 protein, TCRdb gives one entry from its re-call of the 5' RACE reads, without DNA. The sample totals 100,000 to 150,000 distinct CDR3 sequences. The sequenced sample consisted of naive CXCR3- CD8+ T cells from blood. Regarding subset: CD45RO-CCR7+CD27+CD95- naive CD8+ T cells lacking CXCR3 (TNR3-). These receptors were obtained from a human donor in good health. Some clones in this sample may be carry-over from other donors' samples.

The chain uses TRBV4-3 and TRBJ2-3. This CDR3 comprises 15 residues. Germline V gene data show CDR1 as LGHNA and CDR2 as YSLEER. CDR3 in amino acids: CASSQDRLVWNTQYF.

This chain joins TRBV5-1 and TRBJ2-7; as DNA is missing, the TRBD2 call by TCRdb cannot be tested. CDR1 and CDR2 from the germline V gene are SGHRS and YFSETQ. The CDR3 sequence is 15 residues long. The CDR3 sequence is CASSFGGARSYEQYF.

CDR3 in amino acids: CASNGLAADTQYF. This chain joins TRBV27 and TRBJ2-3. Germline V gene sequence: CDR1 MNHEY, CDR2 SMNVEV (reference sequence). This CDR3 is built from 13 residues.

The rearrangement joins TRBV7-9 to TRBJ2-7. The CDR3 covers 12 residues. Germline-derived CDR1 and CDR2 are SEHNR and FQNEAQ (reference sequence). This chain's CDR3 is CASSLVKPEQYF.

The chain recombines TRBV29-1 with TRBJ2-1; TCRdb gives TRBD1 as the D gene, but with no DNA this cannot be confirmed. The CDR3 contains 15 residues. Looked up from germline, CDR1 is SQVTM and CDR2 is ANQGSEA. CDR3 in amino acids: CSVLDRVNSYNEQFF.

The chain combines TRBV29-1 with TRBJ2-2; TCRdb indicates TRBD1, and absent DNA this call remains unverified. CDR1 is SQVTM, CDR2 ANQGSEA, per germline. The CDR3 is made up of 14 amino acids. CDR3 protein: CSAAGQGLGGELFF.

The V and J genes are TRBV29-1 and TRBJ2-3; TCRdb names TRBD2, which stays unverified in the absence of DNA. CDR3 length: 15 amino acids. The V gene's germline CDR1 is SQVTM and CDR2 ANQGSEA. The CDR3 here is CSARAGGSVTDTQYF.

This chain links TRBV4-2 with TRBJ2-7. The CDR3 contains 15 residues. Germline loops: CDR1 LGHNA, CDR2 YNFKEQ. The CDR3 reads CASSQEVAFSYEQYF.

The J gene is TRBJ2-2, the V gene TRBV7-3; the TCRdb call, TRBD1, lacks DNA for checking. This CDR3 is built from 16 residues. The germline V gene has CDR1 SGHTA and CDR2 FQGTGA. The CDR3: CASSPWGGPNTGELFF.

This sequence joins TRBV12-3 or TRBV12-4 and TRBJ1-2; TCRdb calls TRBD1, which cannot be checked without DNA. This CDR3 has 13 amino acids. CDR3 residues: CASTSGRVYGYTF.

This rearrangement joins TRBV9 to TRBJ1-5. This CDR3 spans 14 amino acids. The germline V gene has CDR1 SGDLS and CDR2 YYNGEE. CDR3 sequence reads: CASSPTFGNQPQHF. Together with reference TRBV9 and TRBJ1-5, the CDR3 gives the full variable domain: DSGVTQTPKHLITATGQRVTLRCSPRSGDLSVYWYQQSLDQGLQFLIQYYNGEERAKGNILERFSAQQFPDLHSELNLSSLELGDSALYFCASSPTFGNQPQHFGDGTRLSIL.

This rearrangement joins TRBV14 to TRBJ2-7; the D call of TRBD1 rests on TCRdb alone, since no DNA is present to check it. Germline loops: CDR1 SGHDN, CDR2 FVKESK. There are 16 residues in the CDR3. The CDR3 sequence is CASSPFGQGISYEQYF.

The chain has TRBV25-1 and TRBJ2-7; the D call from TCRdb, TRBD1, cannot be confirmed without DNA. CDR1 and CDR2 from the germline V gene are MGHDK and SYGVNS. This CDR3 spans 15 amino acids. The CDR3 is CASSELRTGPYEQYF.

The chain carries TRBV14 and TRBJ1-2; TCRdb's D call of TRBD1 is untestable without DNA. The germline V gene has CDR1 SGHDN and CDR2 FVKESK. The CDR3 sequence is 16 residues long. The chain's CDR3 is CASSQDLRGGIYGYTF.

The chain recombines TRBV6-6 with TRBJ2-1. Germline V gives CDR1 MNHNY, CDR2 SVGAGI (reference sequence). The CDR3 extends over 11 amino acids. The CDR3 spells CASSYGDEQFF.